This T cell receptor (beta chain) was sequenced in a study of glioma-infiltrating T cells. Study information: Target coverage was about 4- to 11-fold for about a million blood T cells.

Using RNA template, CDR3s of TCR alpha and beta were amplified with iRepertoire arm-PCR. TCRdb reprocessed the multiplex PCR reads with MiXCR, giving one entry per CDR3 protein. Of 300,000 to 400,000 distinct CDR3 sequences listed, about two fifths are singletons. The ends were cut back, 6 bases at V and 4 bases at J, with 7 bases in the middle. The CDR3 contains 12 residues. Germline loops: CDR1 SGHTA, CDR2 FQGNSA. This clonotype was seen many times. The receptor's source is a human donor with low-grade glioma or glioblastoma, undergoing nonglioma brain surgery, or in good health (not recorded which). Source material: glioma tissue, nonneoplastic brain tissue, or PBMCs (not recorded which). The rearrangement links TRBV7-2 to TRBJ1-5; D unresolved. DNA of the CDR3: TGTGCCAGCAGTTCCCGAAATCAGCCCCAGCATTTT. Translating gives CASSSRNQPQHF.